This T cell receptor beta chain is from a study of blood T cells in healthy people across ages. It was with a sample-barcoded 5' primer and a J-beta primer mix that a second PCR of about 6 to 11 cycles was run. TCRdb called the 5' RACE reads again in MiXCR, with one record for every CDR3 protein. The data show about 930,000 distinct CDR3 sequences, just under 30% seen once. Points on this clonotype: This clone may be a read error of a much larger clone one base away.

These data were also reused for a study on T cells of mothers and their children.

Sequencing was performed on blood. This TCR came from a woman aged 40 to 55 in good health.

DNA for the CDR3: TGTGCCAGCAACTTAGGACAGGGGTTCATGGAAGAGACCCAGTACTTC. This gives the protein CASNLGQGFMEETQYF. The rearrangement links TRBV7-9 to TRBJ2-7; 9 bases agree with TRBD1. The better agreement between TRBJ2-5 and the DNA end casts doubt on the J call. CDR3 size: 16 residues. Per germline, CDR1 SEHNR and CDR2 FQNEAQ (reference sequence).